These 22 T cell receptor beta chains came from one sample sequenced in a study of blood T cell repertoires in COVID-19. Libraries were prepared by immunoSEQ multiplex PCR; TCRdb keeps only in-frame clonotypes and omits some of them. In the table there are some 200,000 clones, approximately 80% of which are singletons. Sequenced: PBMCs or T cells enriched from blood (not recorded which). The source is a man aged 35 to 55 who had recovered from COVID-19.

Details on this clone: The same CDR3 arises from other DNA sequences in this sample as well. J is TRBJ1-1 and V is TRBV7-3; no reliable D call. Looked up from germline, CDR1 is SGHTA and CDR2 is FQGTGA. V dropped 5 bases and J dropped 1 base, with 11 bases sitting between them. CDR3 size: 14 residues. The CDR3 nucleotides read TGTGCCAGCAGCCAAGGAGGGCCGAACACTGAAGCTTTCTTT. Its protein is CASSQGGPNTEAFF.

In its sample, this clone was seen a few times. V and J are TRBV4-3 and TRBJ1-1; perhaps TRBD1 as D (5 bases). The germline CDR1 and CDR2 sequences are LGHNA and YSLEER. V was trimmed by 1 base and J by 11 bases, leaving 14 bases between them. The CDR3 contains 13 residues. This CDR3 reads CASSQVGLGHAFF. The CDR3 bases are TGCGCCAGCAGCCAAGTTGGGTTGGGGCATGCTTTCTTT.

This clone has a single count. This chain links TRBV19 with TRBJ2-2, with D perhaps matching TRBD2 (5 bases). V lost 2 bases, J lost 4 bases, and 20 bases lay in between. The CDR3 consists of 18 residues. CDR1 is LNHDA and CDR2 is SQIVND in the germline V gene (reference sequence). The CDR3 bases are TGTGCCAGTAGTATATCCCCCGGTCTCGGAGGTACCACCGGGGAGCTGTTTTTT. Translating gives CASSISPGLGGTTGELFF.

The J gene is TRBJ1-1, the V gene TRBV10-3; perhaps TRBD1 as D (5 bases). V lost 3 bases to trimming and J lost 11 bases, with 19 bases between them. Germline CDR1 reads ENHRY; CDR2 reads SYGVKD. The CDR3 sequence is 14 residues long. The CDR3 coding sequence is TGTGCCATCAGTGAATTAGGGCATGACAGTGGGGCTTTCTTT. It translates to CAISELGHDSGAFF.

This clone is a singleton in its sample. The V and J genes are TRBV6-2 or TRBV6-3 and TRBJ1-1, with D perhaps matching TRBD1 (5 bases). This CDR3 region has 14 residues. Trimming shortened V by 4 bases and J by 5 bases, and 14 bases separated the two germline ends. Germline CDR1 reads MNHEY; CDR2 reads SVGEGT. CDR3 loop: CASSWEGRGTEAFF. The CDR3 nucleotides read TGTGCCAGCAGTTGGGAGGGGCGAGGGACTGAAGCTTTCTTT.

V usage is TRBV5-4 and J usage is TRBJ2-2; 8 nucleotides agree with TRBD1. Germline lookup yields CDR1 SGHNT and CDR2 YYREEE (reference sequence). The length of the CDR3 is 15 residues. The V gene end was trimmed by 1 base and the J gene end by 5 bases; junction bases not matched to a gene: 4. CDR3 sequence (DNA): TGTGCCAGCAGCTTGTCCTGGACAGGGACCGGGGAGCTGTTTTTT. It encodes CASSLSWTGTGELFF.

Notes on this clone: Other DNA sequences of this sample code for an identical CDR3. The chain has TRBV7-3 and TRBJ1-6; 7 bases fit TRBD1. The trim removed 4 bases at V and 7 bases at J, leaving 4 bases unmatched. The germline V gene has CDR1 SGHTA and CDR2 FQGTGA. CDR3 size: 14 residues. CDR3: CASSSGTANSPLHF. Written as DNA, the CDR3 is TGTGCCAGCAGCTCCGGGACAGCAAATTCACCCCTCCACTTT. The whole variable domain, remainder taken from reference TRBV7-3 and TRBJ1-6, is GAGVSQTPSNKVTEKGKYVELRCDPISGHTALYWYRQSLGQGPEFLIYFQGTGAADDSGLPNDRFFAVRPEGSVSTLKIQRTERGDSAVYLCASSSGTANSPLHFGNGTRLTVT.

The sample holds one count of this clone. The J gene is TRBJ1-2, the V gene TRBV6-6, with 7 bases fitting TRBD1. The CDR3 length is 14 residues. Germline V gene lookup returns CDR1 MNHNY and CDR2 SVGAGI (reference sequence). The V segment lost 6 bases and the J segment 4 bases; nucleotides outside the gene matches: 8. The CDR3 nucleotides are TGTGCCAGCAGGATTCTGGGACAGCTCTATGGCTACACCTTC. This gives the protein CASRILGQLYGYTF.

The chain uses TRBV2 and TRBJ1-6; D may be TRBD1 (6 bases). Trimming cost V 6 bases and J 10 bases, with 25 bases left between them. Per germline, CDR1 SNHLY and CDR2 FYNNEI. The CDR3 spans 17 residues. The CDR3: CASSSESAAGVGSPLHF. Here the CDR3 DNA reads TGTGCCAGCAGCAGTGAATCGGCGGCAGGGGTAGGGTCACCCCTCCACTTT.

The chain couples TRBV20-1 to TRBJ2-3; no clear D gene. The CDR3 runs to 11 residues. Germline CDR1 reads DFQATT; CDR2 reads SNEGSKA (reference sequence). V was shortened by 0 bases and J by 6 bases, with 4 bases between the two germline ends. The CDR3 DNA follows: TGCAGTGCTAGAGATCTGGATACGCAGTATTTT. This codes for CSARDLDTQYF.

This chain uses TRBV11-2 with TRBJ1-2; D unclear. The V and J ends lost 1 base and 4 bases respectively, with 19 bases between them. CDR3 size: 17 residues. The germline CDR1 and CDR2 sequences are SGHAT and FQNNGV. CDR3 bases: TGTGCCAGCAGCTTAGGTAATATGGAGGAGGCCCTCTATGGCTACACCTTC. Translating gives CASSLGNMEEALYGYTF.

CDR3 protein: CATSKAGEGYTF. In DNA, the CDR3 is TGTGCCACCAGTAAGGCAGGGGAGGGCTACACCTTC. The J gene is TRBJ1-2, the V gene TRBV24-1, with D possibly TRBD1 on 6 matching bases. From germline, CDR1 is KGHDR and CDR2 SFDVKD. CDR3 length equals 12 residues. The ends were cut back, 6 bases at V and 8 bases at J, with 12 bases in the middle.

The J gene is TRBJ1-6, the V gene TRBV27, with D unresolved. Germline V CDR1 and CDR2: MNHEY, SMNVEV (reference sequence). The CDR3 length is 13 residues. The V end was cut by 4 bases, the J end by 6 bases, with 7 bases between. CDR3 sequence (DNA): TGTGCCAGCAGTTGGCAGTTTAATTCACCCCTCCACTTT. It translates to CASSWQFNSPLHF.

V gene TRBV4-3 combines with J gene TRBJ1-1, with 8 bases identical to TRBD1. The trim removed 0 bases at V and 11 bases at J, leaving 8 bases unmatched. This CDR3 contains 14 residues. CDR1 is LGHNA, CDR2 YSLEER, per germline. The CDR3 here is CASSQDPQGAYAFF. CDR3 coding DNA: TGCGCCAGCAGCCAAGATCCCCAGGGGGCATACGCTTTCTTT.

The V call is TRBV6-2 or TRBV6-3, the J call TRBJ2-7; D remains unclear. The CDR3 contains 11 residues. Trimming took off 1 base at V and 5 bases at J, with 3 bases between the two ends. Germline CDR1 MNHEY, CDR2 SVGEGT. In DNA form, the CDR3 reads TGTGCCAGCAGTTACTTAGACGAGCAGTACTTC. Translating gives CASSYLDEQYF.

The chain combines TRBV3-1 (or the pseudogene TRBV3-2) with TRBJ1-2; possible D gene TRBD1, 5 bases. The CDR3 sequence is 13 residues long. From germline, CDR1 is LGHDT and CDR2 YNNKEL (reference sequence). V gave up 6 bases and J gave up 0 bases, with 8 bases separating them. CDR3 in DNA: TGTGCCAGCAGGGCGGGGGCTAACTATGGCTACACCTTC. Residues: CASRAGANYGYTF.

The chain uses TRBV6-2 or TRBV6-3 and TRBJ1-2; no firm D call. Trimming shortened V by 0 bases and J by 0 bases, and 2 bases separated the two germline ends. The CDR3 covers 13 residues. Germline lookup yields CDR1 MNHEY and CDR2 SVGEGT. Written as DNA, the CDR3 is TGTGCCAGCAGTTACTCCACTAACTATGGCTACACCTTC. This sequence encodes CASSYSTNYGYTF.

The chain uses TRBV28 and TRBJ2-1, with 15 bases that match TRBD2. With V trimmed by 6 bases and J by 7 bases, 4 bases remained unmatched. CDR1 and CDR2 from the germline V gene are MDHEN and SYDVKM. CDR3 length equals 15 residues. This CDR3 reads CASRGLAGGWNEQFF. The DNA for the CDR3 is TGTGCCAGCAGAGGACTAGCGGGAGGGTGGAATGAGCAGTTCTTC.

The V and J genes are TRBV3-1 (or the pseudogene TRBV3-2) and TRBJ2-5, with D perhaps TRBD1 (6 bases). From germline, CDR1 is LGHDT and CDR2 YNNKEL (reference sequence). Trimming removed 0 bases at V and 7 bases at J, with 9 bases between. The CDR3 has 13 residues. The CDR3 region is CASSQEEGVTQYF. For the CDR3, the DNA is TGTGCCAGCAGCCAAGAAGAGGGGGTGACCCAGTACTTC.

This clone was seen just once. The chain employs TRBV18 and TRBJ1-1; 11 bases line up with TRBD1. Trimming removed 1 base from V and 10 bases from J; junction bases left unmatched: 14. The CDR3 consists of 17 residues. CDR1 and CDR2 from the germline V gene are KGHSH and LQKENI. CDR3 protein: CASSPRNKVGQGVLAFF. The DNA of the CDR3 is TGTGCCAGCTCACCACGTAACAAAGTGGGACAGGGGGTTTTAGCTTTCTTT.

This chain joins TRBV6-5 and TRBJ1-5; no reliable D call. The CDR3 totals 15 residues. V dropped 0 bases and J dropped 5 bases, with 11 bases sitting between them. The germline gives CDR1 MNHEY, CDR2 SVGAGI. Here the CDR3 reads CASSYSISSDQPQHF. The CDR3 nucleotides read TGTGCCAGCAGTTACTCGATTTCGTCGGATCAGCCCCAGCATTTT.

This sequence joins TRBV27 and TRBJ1-1, with D possibly TRBD1 on 5 matching bases. CDR3 size: 15 residues. V was trimmed by 6 bases and J by 8 bases, leaving 22 bases between them. Germline V lookup: CDR1 MNHEY, CDR2 SMNVEV (reference sequence). The chain's CDR3 is CASSAEWGPTTEAFF. CDR3 coding DNA: TGTGCCAGCAGCGCCGAATGGGGCCCAACAACAGAAGCTTTCTTT.